These 10 T cell receptor beta chains were sequenced from one sample in a study of shared clonotypes between healthy human individuals. Profiled with immunoSEQ multiplex PCR; TCRdb holds only in-frame clones, not every one. This sample has around 450,000 clones, with 79% found just once. Sequencing was carried out using PBMCs. The receptors were sampled from a woman between 40 and 55 years old in good health. Some clones in this sample may be carry-over from other donors' samples.

The rearrangement links TRBV7-8 to TRBJ2-5; no clear D gene. The ends were cut back, 3 bases at V and 2 bases at J, with 10 bases in the middle. The V gene's germline CDR1 is SGHVS and CDR2 FQNEAQ. This CDR3 region has 14 residues. The CDR3 here is CASSFWQQQETQYF. CDR3 nucleotides: TGTGCCAGCAGCTTTTGGCAGCAGCAAGAGACCCAGTACTTC.

The chain combines TRBV2 with TRBJ2-5; a weak D match, TRBD2 (7 bases). V dropped 1 base and J dropped 2 bases, with 17 bases sitting between them. The CDR3 is made up of 17 amino acids. Germline CDR1 is SNHLY and CDR2 is FYNNEI. Here the CDR3 reads CASSEDGGVAGQETQYF. CDR3 in DNA: TGTGCCAGCAGTGAAGATGGGGGCGTAGCGGGTCAAGAGACCCAGTACTTC.

The chain couples TRBV28 to TRBJ2-7, with D possibly matching TRBD1 (7 bases). The V and J ends lost 1 base and 6 bases respectively, with 31 bases between them. Per the germline V gene, CDR1 is MDHEN and CDR2 is SYDVKM. There are 20 residues in the CDR3. CDR3 sequence reads: CASSLFGGGVRDSSWGEQYF. The CDR3 nucleotides read TGTGCCAGCAGTTTATTTGGTGGAGGGGTCCGGGACAGCTCCTGGGGCGAGCAGTACTTC.

This clone was recorded once. The gene calls are TRBV28 and TRBJ1-5; D remains unclear. There are 13 residues in the CDR3. CDR1 and CDR2 from the germline V gene are MDHEN and SYDVKM. Between the trimmed V and J ends, which lost 6 bases and 11 bases, there was a span of 17 bases. For the CDR3, the DNA is TGTGCCAGCAGCACGGTGGGTACGCGAGCCCAGCATTTT. Protein: CASSTVGTRAQHF.

The chain is built from TRBV28 and TRBJ1-5, with 8 bases matching TRBD1. Germline V gene data show CDR1 as MDHEN and CDR2 as SYDVKM. The J segment lost 7 bases and the V segment lost 3 bases, leaving 14 bases of the junction unmatched. This CDR3 region has 17 residues. DNA of the CDR3: TGTGCCAGCAGTTTGAACGGACAGGGACAGCTTCGGCAGCCCCAGCATTTT. Its translation is CASSLNGQGQLRQPQHF. The full variable domain, its missing parts supplied by reference TRBV28 and TRBJ1-5, is DVKVTQSSRYLVKRTGEKVFLECVQDMDHENMFWYRQDPGLGLRLIYFSYDVKMKEKGDIPEGYSVSREKKERFSLILESASTNQTSMYLCASSLNGQGQLRQPQHFGDGTRLSIL.

The chain combines TRBV4-2 with TRBJ2-1; 11 bases align to TRBD2. CDR3 size: 16 residues. V was clipped by 0 bases and J by 6 bases; unmatched bases: 4. Germline V lookup: CDR1 LGHNA, CDR2 YNFKEQ. The CDR3 nucleotides read TGTGCCAGCAGCCAAGAGGCGCTAGCGGGGGGCAATGAGCAGTTCTTC. Its protein is CASSQEALAGGNEQFF.

This clone was detected a few times. The V call is TRBV10-3, the J call TRBJ2-1; no clear D gene. V lost 6 bases to trimming and J lost 5 bases, with 14 bases between them. Germline lookup yields CDR1 ENHRY and CDR2 SYGVKD. The CDR3 runs 14 residues. The DNA for the CDR3 is TGTGCCATCAGGAACTCGGGTGGACACAATGAGCAGTTCTTC. Its translation: CAIRNSGGHNEQFF.

A few counts support this clone. The J gene is TRBJ2-2, the V gene TRBV5-1, with 15 bases fitting TRBD2. Germline-derived CDR1 and CDR2 are SGHRS and YFSETQ. The V gene end was trimmed by 5 bases and the J gene end by 6 bases; junction bases not matched to a gene: 8. The length of the CDR3 is 17 residues. The CDR3 DNA reads TGCGCCAGCAGTCATGGACTAGCGGGAGGGCAAGCCGGGGAGCTGTTTTTT. Protein product: CASSHGLAGGQAGELFF.

The chain is built from TRBV4-2 and TRBJ2-2; 13 bases agree with TRBD2. The CDR3 consists of 17 residues. The V and J ends lost 4 bases and 6 bases, in that order; junction bases with no gene match: 8. Germline V gene sequence: CDR1 LGHNA, CDR2 YNFKEQ. The CDR3 spells CASSPAGLAGVAGELFF. The CDR3, as DNA: TGTGCCAGCAGCCCAGCCGGACTAGCGGGAGTTGCCGGGGAGCTGTTTTTT.

The chain combines TRBV11-2 with TRBJ2-1; the match to TRBD1 covers 9 bases. The CDR3 is made up of 16 amino acids. The germline gives CDR1 SGHAT, CDR2 FQNNGV. The V segment lost 6 bases and the J segment 9 bases; nucleotides outside the gene matches: 15. For the CDR3, the DNA is TGTGCCAGCAGAACTACAGGGGGCGCGTGGATAGCTGAGCAGTTCTTC. Its protein is CASRTTGGAWIAEQFF.